This TCR beta chain is from a study of cytomegalovirus exposure and HLA in healthy donors. The V and J ends lost 2 bases and 4 bases respectively, with 8 bases between them. Germline V gene sequence: CDR1 SGHAT, CDR2 FQNNGV. The CDR3 contains 13 residues. The PCR had 60 Vbeta and 13 Jbeta primers. The method was immunoSEQ multiplex PCR; TCRdb's version includes in-frame clones alone and lacks a portion of them. The table shows around 99,000 clones, with roughly three fifths occurring only once. The chain recombines TRBV11-2 with TRBJ1-1, with D perhaps matching TRBD1 (5 bases). Sequenced: PBMCs. The clonotype originates from a woman in her thirties in good health and CMV-seronegative. The CDR3 nucleotides read TGTGCCAGCAGCTTAAACCAGGGCACTGAAGCTTTCTTT. Translation gives CASSLNQGTEAFF.